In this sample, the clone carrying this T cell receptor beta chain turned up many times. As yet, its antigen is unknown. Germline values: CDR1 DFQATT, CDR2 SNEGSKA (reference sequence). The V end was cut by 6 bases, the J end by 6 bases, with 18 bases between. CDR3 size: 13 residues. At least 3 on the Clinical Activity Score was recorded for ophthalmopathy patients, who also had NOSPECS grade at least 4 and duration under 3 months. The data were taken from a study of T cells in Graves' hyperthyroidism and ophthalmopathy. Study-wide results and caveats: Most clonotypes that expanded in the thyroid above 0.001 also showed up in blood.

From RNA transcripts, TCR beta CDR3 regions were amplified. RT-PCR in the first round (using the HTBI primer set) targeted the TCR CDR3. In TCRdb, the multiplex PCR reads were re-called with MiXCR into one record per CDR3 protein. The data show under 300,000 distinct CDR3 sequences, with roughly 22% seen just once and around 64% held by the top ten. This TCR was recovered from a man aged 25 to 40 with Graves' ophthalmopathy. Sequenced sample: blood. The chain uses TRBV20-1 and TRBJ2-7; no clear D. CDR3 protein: CSATGQISVEQYF. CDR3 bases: TGCAGTGCGACCGGGCAAATTTCCGTCGAGCAGTACTTC.